This T cell receptor beta chain was found in a study of molecular identifiers for immune sequencing clone quantification. About this clonotype: Its antigen is undetermined.

Trimming cost V 9 bases and J 3 bases; bases outside gene matches: 1. Germline V lookup: CDR1 LNHDA, CDR2 SQIVND (reference sequence). This CDR3 has 12 amino acids. TCRdb independently ran MiXCR on the PCR reads; one entry per CDR3 protein. The sample holds some 680,000 distinct CDR3 sequences, roughly 23% seen once. Notes on the study in general: Molecules of identical TCR sharing a barcode could underestimate highly expanded clone sizes.

The V call is TRBV19, the J call TRBJ2-1, with 8 positions matching TRBD2. This clonotype was obtained from a human donor in good health. Some libraries in this study had Jurkat cell RNA spiked in. Sequencing was done on a sample of naive CD8+ T cells from blood, with Jurkat cell RNA spiked in. Described subset: FACS-sorted CD8+CD4-CCR7+CD45RA+ naive T cells. The CDR3 DNA sequence: TGTGCCAGCACTAGCGGCTACAATGAGCAGTTCTTC. Its protein is CASTSGYNEQFF.